This entry lists 3 T cell receptor beta chains sequenced from one sample in a study of cytomegalovirus exposure and HLA in healthy donors. A multiplex PCR was run with 60 Vbeta primers and 13 Jbeta primers. The method was immunoSEQ multiplex PCR; TCRdb's version includes in-frame clones alone and lacks a portion of them. This sample yields 180,000 or so clones, of which roughly 79% are seen a single time; about 14% belongs to the top ten. The material sequenced was PBMCs. These receptors all come from a man aged 50-60 years in good health and CMV-seropositive.

The CDR3 spells CASTLGGTSGNEQFF. CDR3 coding DNA: TGTGCATCGACTCTAGGGGGCACCTCAGGGAATGAGCAGTTCTTC. The chain combines TRBV6-5 with TRBJ2-1; 7 bases are shared with TRBD1. The length of the CDR3 is 15 residues. In germline, CDR1 is MNHEY, CDR2 SVGAGI.

Only one count was recorded for this clone. The CDR3 DNA reads TGTGCCACCAGCCCCCTGACCGGGACAGGGGATCAGCCCCAGCATTTT. Translation gives CATSPLTGTGDQPQHF. This chain connects TRBV15 to TRBJ1-5; 10 nucleotides agree with TRBD1. The ends lost 5 bases at V and 5 bases at J; junction bases unmatched: 9. There are 16 residues in the CDR3. Germline V gives CDR1 LNHNV, CDR2 YYDKDF (reference sequence).

The rearrangement joins TRBV6-4 to TRBJ2-5, with TRBD2 matching over 12 bases. Germline V CDR1 and CDR2: MRHNA, SNTAGT. J gave up 2 bases and V 6 bases, and 7 bases lay outside the gene matches. The length of the CDR3 is 16 residues. The CDR3 is CASRFQTSGGQETQYF. CDR3 coding DNA: TGTGCCAGCAGGTTTCAGACTAGCGGGGGTCAAGAGACCCAGTACTTC.